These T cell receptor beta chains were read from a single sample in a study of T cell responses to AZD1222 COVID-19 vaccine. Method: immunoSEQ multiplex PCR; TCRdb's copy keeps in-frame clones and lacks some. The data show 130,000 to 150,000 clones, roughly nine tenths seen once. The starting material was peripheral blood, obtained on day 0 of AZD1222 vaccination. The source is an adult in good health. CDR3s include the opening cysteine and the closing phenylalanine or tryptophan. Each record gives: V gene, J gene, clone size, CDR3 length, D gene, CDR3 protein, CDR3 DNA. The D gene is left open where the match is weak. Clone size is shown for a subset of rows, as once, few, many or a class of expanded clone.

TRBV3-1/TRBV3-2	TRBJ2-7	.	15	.	CASSPLGTTGLEQYF	TGTGCCAGCAGCCCTCTCGGAACTACTGGTCTCGAGCAGTACTTC
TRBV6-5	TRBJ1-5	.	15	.	CASRVEGYSNQPQHF	TGTGCCAGCAGAGTGGAGGGTTATAGCAATCAGCCCCAGCATTTT
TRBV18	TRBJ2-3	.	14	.	CASSPRTSTDTQYF	TGTGCCAGCTCACCACGGACTAGCACAGATACGCAGTATTTT
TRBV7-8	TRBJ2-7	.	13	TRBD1	CASSRDRGDEQYF	TGTGCCAGCAGCCGGGACAGGGGGGACGAGCAGTACTTC
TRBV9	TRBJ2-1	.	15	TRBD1	CASSPQGASDNEQFF	TGTGCCAGCAGCCCCCAGGGGGCTAGCGACAATGAGCAGTTCTTC
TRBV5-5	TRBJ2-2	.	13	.	CASSLMSAGELFF	TGTGCCAGCAGCTTGATGTCCGCCGGGGAGCTGTTTTTT
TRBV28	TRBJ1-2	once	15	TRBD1	CASSLFTGGDYGYTF	TGTGCCAGCAGTTTATTTACAGGGGGGGACTATGGCTACACCTTC
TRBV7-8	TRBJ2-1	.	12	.	CASSPTRSEQFF	TGTGCCAGCAGCCCAACTAGAAGTGAGCAGTTCTTC
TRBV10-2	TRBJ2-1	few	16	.	CASSPGGPPRYNEQFF	TGCGCCAGCAGTCCCGGGGGACCCCCGCGTTACAATGAGCAGTTCTTC
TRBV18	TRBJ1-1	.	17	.	CASSPPGMTRRGTEAFF	TGTGCCAGCTCACCACCCGGGATGACACGACGGGGGACTGAAGCTTTCTTT
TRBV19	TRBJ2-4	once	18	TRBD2	CASSIDSPLAGTSGIQYF	TGTGCCAGTAGTATAGATTCCCCTCTAGCGGGGACCTCGGGCATTCAGTACTTC
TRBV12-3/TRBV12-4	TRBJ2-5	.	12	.	CASSFYQETQYF	TGTGCCAGCAGTTTTTACCAAGAGACCCAGTACTTC
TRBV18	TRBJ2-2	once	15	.	CASSPRGGALGELFF	TGTGCCAGCTCACCTCGTGGGGGAGCCTTGGGGGAGCTGTTTTTT